This T cell receptor (beta chain) was documented in a study of blood T cell repertoires in COVID-19. Study details: Collection of acute and convalescent COVID-19 samples took place in the United States, Italy and Spain. The analysed material was cDNA or gDNA that came from T cells, B-cell-depleted T cells, or PBMCs.

Seattle's cohort entered during active infection and was followed longitudinally. Original processing notes: Amplification with reference gene primers provided the estimates of nucleated cell counts. Clones were sequenced by immunoSEQ multiplex PCR, and TCRdb holds only the in-frame ones, with some missing. The DNA gave D and trimming, while V, J and clone size come from that table. The sample shows 250,000 or so clones, just under 90% of them seen only once. The ends were cut back, 2 bases at V and 6 bases at J, with 10 bases in the middle. The CDR3 totals 13 residues. Germline assignment: CDR1 MNHEY and CDR2 SVGEGT.

This clonotype originated in a man aged 25-45 years with COVID-19, enrolled during active disease. The rearrangement joins TRBV6-2 or TRBV6-3 to TRBJ1-2; no firm D call. The sample taken for sequencing was peripheral blood. The CDR3 DNA sequence: TGTGCCAGCAGTTACGACCAGGCCGATGGCTACACCTTC. It yields the protein CASSYDQADGYTF.